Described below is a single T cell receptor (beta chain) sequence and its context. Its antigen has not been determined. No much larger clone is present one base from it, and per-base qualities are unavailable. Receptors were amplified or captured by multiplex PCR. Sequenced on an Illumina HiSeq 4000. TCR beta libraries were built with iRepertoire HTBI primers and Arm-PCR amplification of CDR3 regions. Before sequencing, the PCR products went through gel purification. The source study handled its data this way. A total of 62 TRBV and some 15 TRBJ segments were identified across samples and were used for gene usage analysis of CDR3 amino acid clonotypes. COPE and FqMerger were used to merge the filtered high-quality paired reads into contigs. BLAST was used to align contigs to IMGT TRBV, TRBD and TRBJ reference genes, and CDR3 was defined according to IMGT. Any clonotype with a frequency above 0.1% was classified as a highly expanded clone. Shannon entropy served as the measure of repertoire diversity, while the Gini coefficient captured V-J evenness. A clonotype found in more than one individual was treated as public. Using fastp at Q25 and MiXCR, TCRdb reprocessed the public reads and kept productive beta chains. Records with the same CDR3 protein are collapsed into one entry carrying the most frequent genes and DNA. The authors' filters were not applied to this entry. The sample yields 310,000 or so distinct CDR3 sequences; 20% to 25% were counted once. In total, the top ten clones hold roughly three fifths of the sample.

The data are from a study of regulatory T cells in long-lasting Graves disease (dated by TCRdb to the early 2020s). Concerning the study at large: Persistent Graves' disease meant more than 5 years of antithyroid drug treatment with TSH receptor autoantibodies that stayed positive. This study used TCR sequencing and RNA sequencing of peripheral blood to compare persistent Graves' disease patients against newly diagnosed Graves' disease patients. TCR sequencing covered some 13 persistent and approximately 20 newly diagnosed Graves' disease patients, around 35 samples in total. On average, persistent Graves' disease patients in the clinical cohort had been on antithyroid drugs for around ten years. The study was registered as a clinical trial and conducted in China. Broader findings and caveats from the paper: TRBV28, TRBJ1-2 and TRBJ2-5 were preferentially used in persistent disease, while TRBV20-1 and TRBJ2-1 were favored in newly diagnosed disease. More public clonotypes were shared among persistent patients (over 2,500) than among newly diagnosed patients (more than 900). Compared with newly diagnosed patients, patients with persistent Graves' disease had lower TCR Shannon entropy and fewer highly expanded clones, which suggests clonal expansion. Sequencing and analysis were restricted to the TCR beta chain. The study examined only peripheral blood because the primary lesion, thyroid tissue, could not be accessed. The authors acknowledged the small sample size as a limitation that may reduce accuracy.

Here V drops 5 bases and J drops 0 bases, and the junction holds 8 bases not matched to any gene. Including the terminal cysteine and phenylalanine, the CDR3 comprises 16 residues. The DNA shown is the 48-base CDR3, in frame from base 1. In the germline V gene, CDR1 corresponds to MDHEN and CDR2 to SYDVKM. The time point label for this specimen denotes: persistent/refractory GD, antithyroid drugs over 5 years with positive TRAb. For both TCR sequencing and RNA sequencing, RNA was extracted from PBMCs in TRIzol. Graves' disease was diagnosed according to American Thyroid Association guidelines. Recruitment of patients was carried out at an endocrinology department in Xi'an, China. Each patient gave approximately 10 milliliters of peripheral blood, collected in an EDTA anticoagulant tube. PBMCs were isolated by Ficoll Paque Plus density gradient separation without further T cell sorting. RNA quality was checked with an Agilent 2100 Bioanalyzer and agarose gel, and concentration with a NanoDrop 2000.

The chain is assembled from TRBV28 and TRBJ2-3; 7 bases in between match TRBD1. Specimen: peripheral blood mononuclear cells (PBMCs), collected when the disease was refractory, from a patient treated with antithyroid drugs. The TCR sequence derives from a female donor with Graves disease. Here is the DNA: TGTGCCAGCAGTACCGGGACAGCAAAAAGCACAGATACGCAGTATTTT. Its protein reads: CASSTGTAKSTDTQYF.